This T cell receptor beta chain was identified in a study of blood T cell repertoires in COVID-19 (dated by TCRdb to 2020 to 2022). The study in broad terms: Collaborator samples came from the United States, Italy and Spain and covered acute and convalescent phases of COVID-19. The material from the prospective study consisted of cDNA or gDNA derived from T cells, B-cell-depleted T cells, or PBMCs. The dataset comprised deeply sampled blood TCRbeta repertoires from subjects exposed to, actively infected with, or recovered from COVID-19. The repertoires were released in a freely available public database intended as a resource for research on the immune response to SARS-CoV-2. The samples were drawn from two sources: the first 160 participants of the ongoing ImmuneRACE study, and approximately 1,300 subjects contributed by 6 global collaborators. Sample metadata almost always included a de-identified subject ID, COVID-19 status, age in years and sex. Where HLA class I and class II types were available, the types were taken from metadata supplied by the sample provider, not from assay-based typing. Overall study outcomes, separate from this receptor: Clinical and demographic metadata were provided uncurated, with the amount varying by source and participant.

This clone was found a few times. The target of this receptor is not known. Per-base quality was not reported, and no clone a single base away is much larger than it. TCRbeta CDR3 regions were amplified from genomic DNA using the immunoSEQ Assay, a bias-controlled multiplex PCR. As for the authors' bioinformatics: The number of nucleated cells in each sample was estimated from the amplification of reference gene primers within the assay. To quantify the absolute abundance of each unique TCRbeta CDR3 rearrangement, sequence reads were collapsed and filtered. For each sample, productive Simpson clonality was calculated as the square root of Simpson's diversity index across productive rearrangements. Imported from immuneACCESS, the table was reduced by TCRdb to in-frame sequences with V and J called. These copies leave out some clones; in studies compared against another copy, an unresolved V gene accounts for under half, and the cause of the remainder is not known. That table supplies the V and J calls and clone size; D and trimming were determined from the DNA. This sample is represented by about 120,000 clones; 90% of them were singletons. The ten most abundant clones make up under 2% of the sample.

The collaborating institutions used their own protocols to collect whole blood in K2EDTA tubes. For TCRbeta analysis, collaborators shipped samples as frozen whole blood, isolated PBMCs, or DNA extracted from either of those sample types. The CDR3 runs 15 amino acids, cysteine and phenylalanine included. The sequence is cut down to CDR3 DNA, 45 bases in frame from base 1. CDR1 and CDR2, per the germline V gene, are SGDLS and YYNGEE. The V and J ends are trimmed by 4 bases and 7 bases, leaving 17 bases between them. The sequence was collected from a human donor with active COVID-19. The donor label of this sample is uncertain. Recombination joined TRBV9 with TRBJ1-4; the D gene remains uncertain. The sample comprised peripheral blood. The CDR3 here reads CASSSREAGGEKLFF. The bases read TGTGCCAGCAGCTCACGAGAGGCGGGCGGTGAAAAACTGTTTTTT.